The clone carrying this T cell receptor (beta chain) was seen a single time. This sample stems from a study of cytomegalovirus exposure and HLA in healthy donors. Trimming pared 3 bases from V and 3 bases from J, leaving 8 bases between. Germline V gene lookup returns CDR1 SQVTM and CDR2 ANQGSEA. This CDR3 has 12 residues. The PCR ran on 60 Vbeta and 13 Jbeta primers. Sequencing was performed with immunoSEQ multiplex PCR; in TCRdb, only in-frame clones are kept and a portion is missing. The sample carries under 250,000 clones, more than 75% recorded once. Sequencing was carried out using PBMCs. This clonotype was sampled from a man in his forties or fifties in good health and CMV-seropositive. V is TRBV29-1 and J is TRBJ1-2, with D possibly matching TRBD1 (5 bases). CDR3 bases: TGCAGCGTTGACACAGGCCACTATGGCTACACCTTC. Its protein product is CSVDTGHYGYTF. Complete variable domain (other parts from reference TRBV29-1 and TRBJ1-2): SAVISQKPSRDICQRGTSLTIQCQVDSQVTMMFWYRQQPGQSLTLIATANQGSEATYESGFVIDKFPISRPNLTFSTLTVSNMSPEDSSIYLCSVDTGHYGYTFGSGTRLTVV.